These T cell receptor beta chains were read from a single sample in a study of blood T cell repertoires in COVID-19. Here immunoSEQ multiplex PCR was the method, and the copy in TCRdb shows in-frame clones only, minus some. The sample has 490,000 or so clones, over 75% seen once. The sample taken for sequencing was PBMCs or T cells enriched from blood (not recorded which). These receptors originate from a woman aged 40 to 50 who had recovered from COVID-19. Each CDR3 is given with its conserved first and last residue. A D gene is named only where the DNA matches it firmly. The listing skips clone size in some rows; elsewhere it reads once, few, many or a size class.

d_gene,v_gene,abundance,j_gene,CDR3aa,CDR3nt
.,TRBV29-1,once,TRBJ1-5,CSVVGSSGEPQHF,TGCAGCGTTGTGGGTTCGTCGGGGGAGCCCCAGCATTTT
TRBD1,TRBV9,.,TRBJ2-7,CASSFRTGGGYEQYF,TGTGCCAGCAGCTTCCGGACAGGGGGAGGCTACGAGCAGTACTTC
TRBD1,TRBV6-5,.,TRBJ2-1,CASSYSYRGHEQFF,TGTGCCAGCAGTTACTCCTACAGGGGCCATGAGCAGTTCTTC
TRBD1,TRBV7-2,once,TRBJ2-1,CASSNRGHSSYNEQFF,TGTGCCAGCAGCAACAGGGGTCACAGCTCCTACAATGAGCAGTTCTTC
TRBD1,TRBV29-1,.,TRBJ1-2,CSASRVSGTGIYGYTF,TGCAGCGCCTCGCGAGTTTCCGGGACAGGGATCTATGGCTACACCTTC
TRBD1,TRBV27,.,TRBJ1-3,CASSSRKTGNYSGNTIYF,TGTGCCAGCAGTTCGAGAAAGACAGGGAACTACTCTGGAAACACCATATATTTT
.,TRBV10-3,.,TRBJ2-7,CAISEWGHGSPREQYF,TGTGCCATCAGTGAATGGGGACACGGCTCTCCTCGGGAGCAGTACTTC
TRBD2,TRBV7-2,.,TRBJ2-2,CASSTRRLAGTIVTGELFF,TGTGCCAGCAGCACCCGTAGACTAGCGGGAACGATTGTCACCGGGGAGCTGTTTTTT
TRBD1,TRBV5-8,.,TRBJ1-1,CASSPGTGETEAFF,TGTGCCAGCAGCCCCGGGACAGGAGAGACTGAAGCTTTCTTT
.,TRBV27,.,TRBJ1-2,CASSLRTGGGYGYTF,TGTGCCAGCAGTTTGCGAACAGGTGGTGGGTATGGCTACACCTTC
.,TRBV5-1,.,TRBJ2-2,CASSIYRDTGELFF,TGCGCCAGCAGTATTTACCGGGACACCGGGGAGCTGTTTTTT
.,TRBV9,once,TRBJ1-2,CASSDLIRGYGYTF,TGTGCCAGCAGCGACCTTATAAGGGGCTATGGCTACACCTTC
.,TRBV11-1,few,TRBJ2-1,CASRRDTYNEQFF,TGTGCCAGCAGACGAGACACCTACAATGAGCAGTTCTTC
TRBD1,TRBV24-1,.,TRBJ1-2,CATSDRDRELYGYTF,TGTGCCACCAGTGACCGGGACAGGGAGCTCTATGGCTACACCTTC
.,TRBV27,once,TRBJ1-2,CASSLKGVGAFYYYGYTF,TGTGCCAGCAGCCTTAAGGGCGTGGGGGCTTTTTACTACTATGGCTACACCTTC
.,TRBV10-1,.,TRBJ1-2,CASSESRGRTEGYTF,TGCGCCAGCAGTGAGTCCCGAGGCCGAACTGAGGGCTACACCTTC
.,TRBV5-1,.,TRBJ1-2,CASSLGDNNYGYTF,TGCGCCAGCAGCTTGGGCGATAATAACTATGGCTACACCTTC
.,TRBV2,.,TRBJ1-2,CASSQVGRGYGYTF,TGTGCCAGCAGCCAAGTCGGGAGGGGGTATGGCTACACCTTC
.,TRBV21-1,.,TRBJ1-4,CASTLTPAREDEKLFF,TGTGCCAGCACCCTAACACCGGCCAGGGAGGACGAAAAACTGTTTTTT
.,TRBV3-1/TRBV3-2,once,TRBJ1-1,CASSQGSTSYTEAFF,TGTGCCAGCAGCCAAGGGTCCACATCTTACACTGAAGCTTTCTTT
TRBD1,TRBV11-2,.,TRBJ1-1,CASGRDRGYTEAFF,TGTGCCAGCGGCCGGGACAGGGGATACACTGAAGCTTTCTTT
.,TRBV6-4,once,TRBJ1-2,CASYRGLVYYGYTF,TGTGCCAGCTATCGAGGGTTGGTCTACTATGGCTACACCTTC
TRBD2,TRBV11-2,.,TRBJ2-3,CASSSRLAGGWDTQYF,TGTGCCAGCAGCTCACGACTAGCGGGAGGGTGGGATACGCAGTATTTT
TRBD2,TRBV9,.,TRBJ2-1,CASSVVGGVASGRAGGLSEQFF,TGTGCCAGCAGCGTAGTGGGAGGTGTGGCTAGCGGGAGGGCCGGTGGGTTGAGTGAGCAGTTCTTC
.,TRBV5-5,.,TRBJ2-1,CASSSDYLYNEQFF,TGTGCCAGCAGCTCGGACTACCTCTACAATGAGCAGTTCTTC
TRBD1,TRBV12-3/TRBV12-4,.,TRBJ2-7,CASRGQNYEQYF,TGTGCCAGCAGGGGACAGAACTACGAGCAGTACTTC
TRBD1,TRBV6-5,once,TRBJ2-1,CASSYTGQGLIDEQFF,TGTGCCAGCAGTTACACCGGACAGGGTTTGATTGATGAGCAGTTCTTC
TRBD2,TRBV7-6,once,TRBJ2-3,CASSLDWASGRTDTQYF,TGTGCCAGCAGCTTAGATTGGGCTAGCGGGAGAACAGATACGCAGTATTTT
TRBD1,TRBV5-1,.,TRBJ1-2,CASRYDRADGYTF,TGCGCCAGCAGATACGACAGGGCTGACGGCTACACCTTC
.,TRBV6-2/TRBV6-3,.,TRBJ1-5,CASSFTNQPQHF,TGTGCCAGCAGTTTCACTAATCAGCCCCAGCATTTT
.,TRBV16,.,TRBJ2-7,CASSQGPPPTYEQYF,TGTGCCAGCAGCCAAGGGCCCCCTCCGACCTACGAGCAGTACTTC
.,TRBV3-1/TRBV3-2,.,TRBJ1-3,CASSQVRGGTSSGNTIYF,TGTGCCAGCAGCCAAGTACGGGGGGGAACGAGCTCTGGAAACACCATATATTTT
TRBD1,TRBV27,.,TRBJ2-7,CASSLLPDRDYEQYF,TGTGCCAGCAGTTTACTCCCGGACAGGGACTACGAGCAGTACTTC
.,TRBV6-2/TRBV6-3,.,TRBJ2-7,CASSLIRDEQYF,TGTGCCAGCAGCCTGATCCGGGACGAGCAGTACTTC
.,TRBV24-1,.,TRBJ1-2,CATSDYRFNYGYTF,TGTGCCACCAGTGATTACAGGTTCAACTATGGCTACACCTTC
.,TRBV5-1,.,TRBJ2-7,CASSPTPGERVSEQYF,TGCGCCAGCAGCCCGACCCCAGGGGAGAGGGTGTCCGAGCAGTACTTC
.,TRBV6-2/TRBV6-3,.,TRBJ1-4,CASSQYLTGSTEKLFF,TGTGCCAGCAGTCAGTACCTAACAGGGAGTACTGAAAAACTGTTTTTT
TRBD1,TRBV5-1,.,TRBJ1-1,CASSLGTGMNTEAFF,TGCGCCAGCAGCTTGGGGACAGGCATGAACACTGAAGCTTTCTTT
TRBD1,TRBV19,.,TRBJ1-6,CASSTLDRDASPLHF,TGTGCCAGTAGTACCCTGGACAGGGACGCTTCACCCCTCCACTTT